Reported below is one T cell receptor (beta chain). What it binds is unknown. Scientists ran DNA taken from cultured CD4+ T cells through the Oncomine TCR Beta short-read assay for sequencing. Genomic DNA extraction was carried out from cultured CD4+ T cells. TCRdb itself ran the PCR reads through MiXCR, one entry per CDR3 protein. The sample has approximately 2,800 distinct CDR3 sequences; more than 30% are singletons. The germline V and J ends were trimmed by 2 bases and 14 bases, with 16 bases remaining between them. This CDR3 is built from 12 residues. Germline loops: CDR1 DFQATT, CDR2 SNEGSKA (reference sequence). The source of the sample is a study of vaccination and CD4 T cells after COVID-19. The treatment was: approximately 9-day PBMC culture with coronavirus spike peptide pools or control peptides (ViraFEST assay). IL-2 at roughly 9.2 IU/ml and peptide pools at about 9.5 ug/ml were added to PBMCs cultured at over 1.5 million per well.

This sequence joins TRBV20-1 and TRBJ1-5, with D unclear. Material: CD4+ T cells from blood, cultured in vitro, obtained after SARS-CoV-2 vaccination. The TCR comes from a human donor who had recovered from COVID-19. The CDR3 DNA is TGCAGTGCTAGACCCAGTTCCCTGGAAGAGCATTTT. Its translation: CSARPSSLEEHF.